This TCR beta chain stems from a study of T cell clones after liver transplantation. The length of the CDR3 is 16 residues. The germline CDR1 and CDR2 sequences are SGDLS and YYNGEE. V lost 0 bases and J lost 5; bases outside the gene matches: 5. Profiled with immunoSEQ multiplex PCR; TCRdb holds only in-frame clones, not every one. The repertoire has about 68,000 clones, 92% of them found once; the top ten carry 0.75% to 1%. Material: CD4+ T cells from blood, obtained 25 months after liver transplant. The clonotype was recovered from a human patient who received a liver transplant. The graft donor may account for some of the T cells. The rearrangement links TRBV9 to TRBJ2-5, with 12 nucleotides matching TRBD1. The CDR3 sequence: CASSVGGQGARETQYF. CDR3 DNA sequence: TGTGCCAGCAGCGTAGGGGGACAGGGGGCACGGGAGACCCAGTACTTC.